The rows below give T cell receptor beta chains drawn from one sample of a study of T-cell memory formation after mild COVID-19. TCRdb used MiXCR to reprocess the 5' RACE reads, holding one entry per CDR3 protein. The data hold approximately 270,000 distinct CDR3 sequences, with roughly 16% observed a single time. The sequencing input was PBMCs or a T cell subset sorted from them (not recorded which). All receptors come from a man aged 18-30 years who had mild COVID-19 (a few samples of this study predate the infection). Cell type and time point are not known. The CDR3 runs from the conserved cysteine through the conserved F or W. The D gene is left open where the match is weak. Expanded clones are given a class, and other clones once, few, many or no size at all.

few	-	TRBV4-1	TRBJ1-2	CASSQDDRRNYGYTF	TGCGCCAGCAGCCAAGATGACAGGAGGAACTATGGCTACACCTTC
many	-	TRBV7-6	TRBJ2-2	CASSLGDTGELFF	TGTGCCAGCAGCTTAGGGGACACCGGGGAGCTGTTTTTT
few	TRBD1	TRBV7-9	TRBJ2-1	CASRDRQGALNEQFF	TGTGCCAGCAGAGACCGACAGGGGGCGTTGAATGAGCAGTTCTTC
many	-	TRBV7-2	TRBJ2-3	CASSSRTRYTQYF	TGTGCCAGCAGCTCCCGGACCCGCTATACGCAGTATTTT
-	-	TRBV7-6	TRBJ2-1	CASSLAGDWGEQFF	TGTGCCAGCAGCTTAGCGGGAGACTGGGGTGAGCAGTTCTTC
few	-	TRBV4-1	TRBJ1-3	CASSQVGLPGSGNTIYF	TGCGCCAGCAGCCAAGTTGGGCTCCCCGGCTCTGGAAACACCATATATTTT
few	-	TRBV5-5	TRBJ1-2	CASSFTGSDGYTF	TGTGCCAGCAGCTTCACAGGGTCTGATGGCTACACCTTC
few	-	TRBV9	TRBJ2-1	CASSAPRQVSYNEQFF	TGTGCCAGCAGCGCCCCCAGACAGGTCTCCTACAATGAGCAGTTCTTC
-	-	TRBV7-9	TRBJ2-3	CASSFSGTSVGWQYF	TGTGCCAGCAGCTTTTCCGGGACTTCCGTCGGTTGGCAGTATTTT
-	-	TRBV4-3	TRBJ1-1	CATWNTEAFF	TGCGCCACATGGAACACTGAAGCTTTCTTT
-	-	TRBV20-1	TRBJ1-6	CSARNTRSSYNSPLHF	TGCAGTGCTAGGAATACGCGGAGCTCCTATAATTCACCCCTCCACTTT
few	-	TRBV10-3	TRBJ1-3	CAIRTSREGNTIYF	TGTGCCATCAGGACATCAAGAGAGGGAAACACCATATATTTT
-	-	TRBV6-6	TRBJ1-2	CASTLSGYGYTF	TGTGCCAGCACACTTAGTGGCTATGGCTACACCTTC
-	TRBD1	TRBV20-1	TRBJ2-5	CSALRQGQETQYF	TGCAGTGCGCTTAGACAGGGGCAAGAGACCCAGTACTTC
-	-	TRBV7-9	TRBJ1-3	CASSRLTLTQGNTIYF	TGTGCCAGCAGCCGACTTACTTTAACACAGGGAAACACCATATATTTT
-	-	TRBV21-1	TRBJ2-7	CASSKGGF	TGTGCCAGCAGCAAGGGGGGATTC
few	TRBD1	TRBV30	TRBJ2-1	CAWVVQGSSLGFF	TGTGCCTGGGTGGTACAGGGGTCCTCGTTGGGGTTCTTC
many	-	TRBV12-3/TRBV12-4	TRBJ2-5	CASNTGNQETQYF	TGTGCCAGCAATACAGGGAACCAAGAGACCCAGTACTTC
few	TRBD1	TRBV7-3	TRBJ2-1	CASSPHRDSYNEQFF	TGTGCCAGCAGCCCGCACCGGGACAGCTACAATGAGCAGTTCTTC
-	TRBD2	TRBV6-5	TRBJ2-1	CASSYSKRLAGTEQFF	TGTGCCAGCAGTTACTCGAAGAGGCTAGCGGGAACGGAGCAGTTCTTC
few	-	TRBV6-2/TRBV6-3	TRBJ2-4	CASSYSMTLAKNIQYF	TGTGCCAGCAGTTACTCGATGACCCTAGCCAAAAACATTCAGTACTTC
-	-	TRBV18	TRBJ2-5	CASSRVDETQYF	TGTGCCAGCTCAAGGGTGGACGAGACCCAGTACTTC
few	-	TRBV12-3/TRBV12-4	TRBJ2-4	CASSFNNPGRDIQYF	TGTGCCAGCAGTTTCAATAACCCGGGAAGGGACATTCAGTACTTC
-	-	TRBV6-6	TRBJ1-1	CASSYRRGPGDTEAFF	TGTGCCAGCAGTTATCGGCGGGGGCCGGGGGACACTGAAGCTTTCTTT